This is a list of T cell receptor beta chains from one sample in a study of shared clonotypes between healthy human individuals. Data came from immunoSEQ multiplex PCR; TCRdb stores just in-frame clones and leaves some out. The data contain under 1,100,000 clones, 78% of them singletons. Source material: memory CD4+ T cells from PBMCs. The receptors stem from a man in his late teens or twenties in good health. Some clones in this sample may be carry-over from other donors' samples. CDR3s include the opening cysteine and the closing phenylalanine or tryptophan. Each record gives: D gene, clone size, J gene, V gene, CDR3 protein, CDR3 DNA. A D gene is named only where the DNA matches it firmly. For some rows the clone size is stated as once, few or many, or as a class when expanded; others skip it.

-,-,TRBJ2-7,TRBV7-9,CASSPRQGWSYEQYF,TGTGCCAGCAGCCCACGGCAGGGGTGGTCGTACGAGCAGTACTTC
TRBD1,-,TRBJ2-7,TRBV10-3,CAISLGTASYEQYF,TGTGCCATCAGCCTCGGGACAGCCTCCTACGAGCAGTACTTC
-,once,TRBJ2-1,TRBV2,CASTASFGKGEQFF,TGTGCCAGTACGGCTAGTTTCGGTAAGGGTGAGCAGTTCTTC
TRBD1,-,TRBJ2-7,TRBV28,CASSQDRTGEQYF,TGTGCCAGCAGTCAGGACAGGACGGGGGAGCAGTACTTC
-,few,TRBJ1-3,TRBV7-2,CASSLLVRNTIYF,TGTGCCAGCAGCTTATTGGTTCGAAACACCATATATTTT
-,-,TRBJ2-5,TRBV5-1,CASSLPQRETQYF,TGCGCCAGCAGCTTACCACAGAGGGAGACCCAGTACTTC
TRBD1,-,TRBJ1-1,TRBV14,CASSPWAGGSSEAFF,TGTGCCAGCAGCCCTTGGGCAGGGGGATCTTCCGAAGCTTTCTTT
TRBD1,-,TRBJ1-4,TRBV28,CASSLNRPGQGKDEKLFF,TGTGCCAGCAGTTTAAACCGCCCCGGACAGGGAAAGGATGAAAAACTGTTTTTT
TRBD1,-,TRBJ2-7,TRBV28,CASSLYGTGAGEQYF,TGTGCCAGCAGTTTATACGGGACAGGGGCGGGCGAGCAGTACTTC
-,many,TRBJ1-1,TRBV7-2,CASSLAGGLNTEAFF,TGTGCCAGCAGCTTAGCCGGAGGCCTGAACACTGAAGCTTTCTTT
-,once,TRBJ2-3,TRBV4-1,CASSQARDTQYF,TGCGCCAGCAGCCAAGCCAGAGATACGCAGTATTTT
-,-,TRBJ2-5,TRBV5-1,CASSPRGSGETQYF,TGCGCCAGCAGCCCCAGGGGATCCGGGGAGACCCAGTACTTC
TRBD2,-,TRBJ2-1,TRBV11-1,CASSLRWGLAGEYNEQFF,TGTGCCAGCAGCTTAAGGTGGGGCCTAGCGGGAGAATACAATGAGCAGTTCTTC
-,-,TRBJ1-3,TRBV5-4,CASSLASGPRAGNTIYF,TGTGCCAGCAGCTTGGCCTCCGGTCCGCGTGCTGGAAACACCATATATTTT
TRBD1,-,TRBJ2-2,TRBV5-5,CASSSPGTGDTGELFF,TGTGCCAGCAGCTCGCCCGGGACAGGAGACACCGGGGAGCTGTTTTTT
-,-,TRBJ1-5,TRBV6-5,CASSSTRGPQHF,TGTGCCAGCAGCTCCACAAGAGGGCCCCAGCATTTT
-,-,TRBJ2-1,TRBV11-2,CASSLAGMGEQFF,TGTGCCAGCAGCTTAGCGGGGATGGGTGAGCAGTTCTTC
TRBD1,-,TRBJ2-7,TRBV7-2,CASSPTGYEQYF,TGTGCCAGCAGCCCGACAGGGTACGAGCAGTACTTC
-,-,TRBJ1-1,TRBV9,CASSVGLPPSEAFF,TGTGCCAGCAGCGTAGGGCTGCCCCCCTCCGAGGCTTTCTTT
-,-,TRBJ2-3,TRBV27,CASSLEGDTQYF,TGTGCCAGCAGTTTAGAAGGGGATACGCAGTATTTT
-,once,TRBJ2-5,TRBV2,CASSAGVRETQYF,TGTGCCAGCAGTGCGGGAGTCCGGGAGACCCAGTACTTC
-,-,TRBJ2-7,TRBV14,CASSQDGKRAQYF,TGTGCCAGCAGCCAAGATGGGAAGCGAGCACAGTACTTC
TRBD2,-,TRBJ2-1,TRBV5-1,CASSLLGLAGDQNEQFF,TGCGCCAGCAGCTTACTTGGACTAGCGGGAGATCAAAATGAGCAGTTCTTC
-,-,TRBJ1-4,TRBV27,CASSFLPGHSLSKLFF,TGTGCCAGCAGTTTTCTCCCGGGACACAGTCTCTCAAAACTGTTTTTT
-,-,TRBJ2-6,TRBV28,CASTEGAAGANVLTF,TGTGCCAGCACGGAGGGGGCGGCTGGGGCCAACGTCCTGACTTTC
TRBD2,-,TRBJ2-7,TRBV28,CASSRGVSEQYF,TGTGCCAGCAGTCGGGGGGTCTCCGAGCAGTACTTC
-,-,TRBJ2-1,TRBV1,CTSSPSQASGSRDEQFF,TGCACCAGCAGCCCCAGTCAGGCTAGCGGGAGTCGGGATGAGCAGTTCTTC
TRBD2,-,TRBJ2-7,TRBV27,CASSLSRLAGPHEQYF,TGTGCCAGCAGTTTATCGAGGCTAGCGGGGCCCCACGAGCAGTACTTC
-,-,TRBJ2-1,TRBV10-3,CAISEAGFSYNEQFF,TGTGCCATCAGTGAGGCGGGGTTCTCCTACAATGAGCAGTTCTTC
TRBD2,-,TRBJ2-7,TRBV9,CASSKGLADYEQYF,TGTGCCAGCAGCAAAGGACTAGCGGACTACGAGCAGTACTTC
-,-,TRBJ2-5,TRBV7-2,CASSFPAGNQETQYF,TGTGCCAGCAGCTTCCCGGCCGGGAACCAAGAGACCCAGTACTTC
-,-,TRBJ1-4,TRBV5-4,CASTPPIGTRGEKLFF,TGTGCCAGCACCCCCCCCATAGGGACCCGGGGGGAAAAACTGTTTTTT
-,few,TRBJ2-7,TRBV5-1,CASSLGGNSYEQYF,TGCGCCAGCAGCTTGGGGGGCAACTCCTACGAGCAGTACTTC
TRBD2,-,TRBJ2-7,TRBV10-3,CAISTSGTSYEQYF,TGTGCCATCAGTACTAGCGGGACGTCCTACGAGCAGTACTTC
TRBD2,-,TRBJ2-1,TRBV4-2,CASSQGLAASGVYNEQFF,TGTGCCAGCAGCCAAGGACTAGCGGCCTCTGGGGTATACAATGAGCAGTTCTTC
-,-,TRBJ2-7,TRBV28,CASSPYAAAGSYEQYF,TGTGCCAGCAGCCCCTATGCCGCAGCGGGCAGCTACGAGCAGTACTTC
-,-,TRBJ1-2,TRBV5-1,CASSLTQGSPDYGYTF,TGCGCCAGCAGCTTAACCCAGGGTTCTCCTGACTATGGCTACACCTTC
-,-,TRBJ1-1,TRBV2,CATSISRAAEAFF,TGTGCCACCTCGATATCACGGGCCGCAGAAGCTTTCTTT